This TCR beta chain originates from a study of CD8+CD57+ T cells in acquired aplastic anemia. In the study overall: The sorted CD4+ and CD8+ cells yielded an average roughly 3 ug of DNA.

As regards this clonotype: Antigen unknown.

Overall study results and limits: Patients and controls shared nearly 30 CD8+ CDR3 sequences, highly expressed in patients. Patients versus controls showed no significant CD8+ Simpson's diversity difference.

This CDR3 is built from 16 residues. The trim removed 0 bases at V and 9 bases at J, leaving 12 bases unmatched. Per germline, CDR1 SGHAT and CDR2 FQNNGV. Profiles of TCR beta VDJ and CDR3 were generated from a genomic DNA template. MiXCR, run by TCRdb on the reads, gives a single entry per CDR3 protein. The data contain approximately 270,000 distinct CDR3 sequences, approximately 57% of them singletons. J is TRBJ2-5 and V is TRBV11-2; 8 bases align to TRBD2. Material for sequencing was sorted CD4+, CD8+, or CD8+CD57+ T cells (not recorded which) from PBMCs. This clonotype originated in a human donor with severe aplastic anemia or a healthy control (not recorded which). The CDR3 is CASSLESRGATGAQYF. The CDR3 nucleotides are TGTGCCAGCAGCTTAGAATCGCGGGGGGCAACCGGGGCCCAGTACTTC.